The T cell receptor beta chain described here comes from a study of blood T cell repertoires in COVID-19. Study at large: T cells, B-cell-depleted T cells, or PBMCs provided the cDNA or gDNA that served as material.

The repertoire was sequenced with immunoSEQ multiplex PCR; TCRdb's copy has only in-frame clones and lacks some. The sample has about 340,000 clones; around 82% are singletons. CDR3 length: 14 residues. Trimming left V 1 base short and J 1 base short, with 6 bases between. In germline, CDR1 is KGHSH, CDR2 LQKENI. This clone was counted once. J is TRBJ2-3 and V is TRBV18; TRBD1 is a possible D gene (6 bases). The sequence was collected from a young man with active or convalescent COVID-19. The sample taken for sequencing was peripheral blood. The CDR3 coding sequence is TGTGCCAGCTCACCACGACAGGGCACAGATACGCAGTATTTT. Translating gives CASSPRQGTDTQYF.